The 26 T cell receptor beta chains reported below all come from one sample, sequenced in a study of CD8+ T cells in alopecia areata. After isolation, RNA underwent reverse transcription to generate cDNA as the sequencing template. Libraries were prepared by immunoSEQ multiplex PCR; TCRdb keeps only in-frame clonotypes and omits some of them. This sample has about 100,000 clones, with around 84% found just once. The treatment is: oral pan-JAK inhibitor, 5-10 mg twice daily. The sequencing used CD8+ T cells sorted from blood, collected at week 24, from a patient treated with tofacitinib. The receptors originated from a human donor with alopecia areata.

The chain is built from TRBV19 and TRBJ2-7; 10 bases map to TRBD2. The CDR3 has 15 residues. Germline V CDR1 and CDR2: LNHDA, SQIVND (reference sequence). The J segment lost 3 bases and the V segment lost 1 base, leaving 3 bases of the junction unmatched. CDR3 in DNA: TGTGCCAGTAGTATAGCGTCTAGCGGGGGCTACGAGCAGTACTTC. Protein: CASSIASSGGYEQYF.

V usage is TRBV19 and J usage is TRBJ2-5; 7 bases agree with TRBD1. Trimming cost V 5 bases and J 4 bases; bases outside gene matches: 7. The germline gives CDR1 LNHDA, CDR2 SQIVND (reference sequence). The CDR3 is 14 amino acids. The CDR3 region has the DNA TGTGCCAGTAGTGCTACAGGGGTATCAGAGACCCAGTACTTC. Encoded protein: CASSATGVSETQYF. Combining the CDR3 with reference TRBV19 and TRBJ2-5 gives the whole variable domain DGGITQSPKYLFRKEGQNVTLSCEQNLNHDAMYWYRQDPGQGLRLIYYSQIVNDFQKGDIAEGYSVSREKKESFPLTVTSAQKNPTAFYLCASSATGVSETQYFGPGTRLLVL.

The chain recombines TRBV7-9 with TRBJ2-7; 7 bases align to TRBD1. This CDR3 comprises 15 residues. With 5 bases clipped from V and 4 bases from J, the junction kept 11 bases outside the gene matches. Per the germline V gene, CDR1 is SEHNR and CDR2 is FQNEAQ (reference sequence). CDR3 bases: TGTGCCAGCAGCCCCCGACAGGGACCCCAATACGAGCAGTACTTC. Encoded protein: CASSPRQGPQYEQYF.

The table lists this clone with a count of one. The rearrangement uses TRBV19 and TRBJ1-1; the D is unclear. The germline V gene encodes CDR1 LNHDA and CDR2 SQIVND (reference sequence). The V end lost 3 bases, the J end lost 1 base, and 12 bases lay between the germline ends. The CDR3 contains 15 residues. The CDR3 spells CASSIYSGPNTEAFF. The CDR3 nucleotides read TGTGCCAGTAGTATCTACTCCGGGCCGAACACTGAAGCTTTCTTT.

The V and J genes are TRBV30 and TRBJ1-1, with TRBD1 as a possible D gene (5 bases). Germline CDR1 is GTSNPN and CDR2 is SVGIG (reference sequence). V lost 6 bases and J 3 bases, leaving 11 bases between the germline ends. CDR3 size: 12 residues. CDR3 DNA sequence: TGTGCCTGCTTGGTGGGGGACACTGAAGCTTTCTTT. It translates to CACLVGDTEAFF.

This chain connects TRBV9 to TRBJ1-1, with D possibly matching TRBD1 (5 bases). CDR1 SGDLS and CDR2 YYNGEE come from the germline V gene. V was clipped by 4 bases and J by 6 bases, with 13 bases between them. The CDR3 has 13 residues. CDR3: CASSRGELAEAFF. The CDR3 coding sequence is TGTGCCAGCAGCCGGGGGGAGTTGGCTGAAGCTTTCTTT.

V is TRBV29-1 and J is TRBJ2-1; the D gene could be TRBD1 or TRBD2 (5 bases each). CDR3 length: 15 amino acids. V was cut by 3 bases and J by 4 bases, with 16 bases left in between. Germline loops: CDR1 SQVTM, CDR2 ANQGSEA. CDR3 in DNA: TGCAGCGTTGACGGGGAGCTTCCAGGGTACAATGAGCAGTTCTTC. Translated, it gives CSVDGELPGYNEQFF.

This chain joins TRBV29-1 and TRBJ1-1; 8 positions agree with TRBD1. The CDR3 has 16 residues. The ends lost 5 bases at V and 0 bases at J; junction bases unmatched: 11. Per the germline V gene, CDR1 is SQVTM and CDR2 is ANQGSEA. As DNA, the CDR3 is TGCAGCGTTCCTGGACAGGGAAGAGGGCTGAACACTGAAGCTTTCTTT. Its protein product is CSVPGQGRGLNTEAFF. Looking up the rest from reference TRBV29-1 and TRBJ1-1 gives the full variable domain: SAVISQKPSRDICQRGTSLTIQCQVDSQVTMMFWYRQQPGQSLTLIATANQGSEATYESGFVIDKFPISRPNLTFSTLTVSNMSPEDSSIYLCSVPGQGRGLNTEAFFGQGTRLTVV.

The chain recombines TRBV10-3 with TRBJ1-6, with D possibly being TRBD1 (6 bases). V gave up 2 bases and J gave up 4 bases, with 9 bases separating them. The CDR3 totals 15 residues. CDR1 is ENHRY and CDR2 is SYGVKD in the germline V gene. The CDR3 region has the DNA TGTGCCATCAGTGAGCGGACAGAATATAATTCACCCCTCCACTTT. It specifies CAISERTEYNSPLHF.

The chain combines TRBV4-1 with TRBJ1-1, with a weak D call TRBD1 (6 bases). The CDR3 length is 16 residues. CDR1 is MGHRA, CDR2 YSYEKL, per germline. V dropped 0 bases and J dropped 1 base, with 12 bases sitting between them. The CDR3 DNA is TGCGCCAGCAGCCAAGATATAGGACAGAAGAACACTGAAGCTTTCTTT. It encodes CASSQDIGQKNTEAFF.

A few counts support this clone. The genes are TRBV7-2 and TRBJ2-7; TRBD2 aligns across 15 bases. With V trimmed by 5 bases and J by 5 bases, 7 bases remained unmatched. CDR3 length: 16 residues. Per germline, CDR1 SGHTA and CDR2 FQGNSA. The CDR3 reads CASSTPRTSGGDEQYF. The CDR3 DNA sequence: TGTGCCAGCAGCACCCCACGGACTAGCGGGGGGGACGAGCAGTACTTC.

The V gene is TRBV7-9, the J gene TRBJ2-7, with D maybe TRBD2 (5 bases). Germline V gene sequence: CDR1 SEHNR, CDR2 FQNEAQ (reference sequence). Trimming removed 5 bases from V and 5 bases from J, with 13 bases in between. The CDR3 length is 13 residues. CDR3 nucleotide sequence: TGTGCCAGCAGCACAACGGGGATGAACGAGCAGTACTTC. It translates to CASSTTGMNEQYF. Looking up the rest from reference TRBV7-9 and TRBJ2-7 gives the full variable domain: DTGVSQNPRHKITKRGQNVTFRCDPISEHNRLYWYRQTLGQGPEFLTYFQNEAQLEKSRLLSDRFSAERPKGSFSTLEIQRTEQGDSAMYLCASSTTGMNEQYFGPGTRLTVT.

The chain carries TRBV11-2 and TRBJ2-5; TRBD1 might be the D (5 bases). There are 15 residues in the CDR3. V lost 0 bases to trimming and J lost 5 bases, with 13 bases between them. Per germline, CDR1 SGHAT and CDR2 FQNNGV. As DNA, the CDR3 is TGTGCCAGCAGCTTAGACGACAGTTTTTGGGAGACCCAGTACTTC. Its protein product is CASSLDDSFWETQYF.

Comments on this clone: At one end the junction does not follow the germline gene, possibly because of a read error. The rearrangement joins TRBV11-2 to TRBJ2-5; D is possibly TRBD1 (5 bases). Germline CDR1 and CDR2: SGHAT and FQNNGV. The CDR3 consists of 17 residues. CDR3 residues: CASNLDMWGRNQETQYF. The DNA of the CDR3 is TGTGCCAGCAACTTAGATATGTGGGGCAGGAACCAAGAGACCCAGTACTTC.

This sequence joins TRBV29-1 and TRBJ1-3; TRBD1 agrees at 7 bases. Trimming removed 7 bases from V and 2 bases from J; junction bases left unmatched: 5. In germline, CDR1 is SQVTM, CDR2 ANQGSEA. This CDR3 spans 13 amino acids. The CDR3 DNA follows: TGCAGCGCCGTAGGACAGGCTGGAAACACCATATATTTT. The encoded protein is CSAVGQAGNTIYF.

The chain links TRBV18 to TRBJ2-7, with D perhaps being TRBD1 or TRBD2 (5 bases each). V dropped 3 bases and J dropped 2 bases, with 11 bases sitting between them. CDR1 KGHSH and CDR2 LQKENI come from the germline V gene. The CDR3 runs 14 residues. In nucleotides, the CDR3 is TGTGCCAGCTCACCGCCGGGACGGACCTACGAGCAGTACTTC. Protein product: CASSPPGRTYEQYF.

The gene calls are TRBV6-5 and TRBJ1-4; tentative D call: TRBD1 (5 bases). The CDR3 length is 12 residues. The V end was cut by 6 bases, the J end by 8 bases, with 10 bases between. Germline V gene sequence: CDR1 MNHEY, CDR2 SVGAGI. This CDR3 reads CASRRQGEKLFF. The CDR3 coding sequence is TGTGCCAGCAGGCGGCAGGGAGAAAAACTGTTTTTT.

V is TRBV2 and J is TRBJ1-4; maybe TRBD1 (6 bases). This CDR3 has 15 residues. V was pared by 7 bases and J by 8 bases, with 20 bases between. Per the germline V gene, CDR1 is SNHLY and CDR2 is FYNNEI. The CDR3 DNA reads TGTGCCAGCACCACGGGGGGCGGGTCGGACGAAAAACTGTTTTTT. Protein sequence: CASTTGGGSDEKLFF.

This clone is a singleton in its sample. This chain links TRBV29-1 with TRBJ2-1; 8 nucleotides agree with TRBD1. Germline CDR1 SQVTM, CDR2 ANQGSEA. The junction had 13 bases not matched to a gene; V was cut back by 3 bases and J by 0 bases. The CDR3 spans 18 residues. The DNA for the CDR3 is TGCAGCGTTGAGTTGGGGCAGGGGGCTGGGGGCTCCTACAATGAGCAGTTCTTC. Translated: CSVELGQGAGGSYNEQFF.

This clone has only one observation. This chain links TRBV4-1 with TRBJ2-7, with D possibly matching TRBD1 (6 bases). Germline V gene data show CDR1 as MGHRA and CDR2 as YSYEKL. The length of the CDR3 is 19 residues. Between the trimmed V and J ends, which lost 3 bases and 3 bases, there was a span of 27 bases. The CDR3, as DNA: TGCGCCAGCAGCCACCTTCCTGGACAGACTGCGGACGAAAACTACGAGCAGTACTTC. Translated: CASSHLPGQTADENYEQYF.

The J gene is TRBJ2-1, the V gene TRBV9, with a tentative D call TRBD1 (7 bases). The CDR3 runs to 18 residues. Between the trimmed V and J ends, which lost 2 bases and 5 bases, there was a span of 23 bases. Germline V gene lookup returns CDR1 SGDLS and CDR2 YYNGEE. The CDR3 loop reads CASSVRDRPPAGNNEQFF. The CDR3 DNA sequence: TGTGCCAGCAGCGTCCGGGACAGACCCCCTGCGGGGAACAATGAGCAGTTCTTC.

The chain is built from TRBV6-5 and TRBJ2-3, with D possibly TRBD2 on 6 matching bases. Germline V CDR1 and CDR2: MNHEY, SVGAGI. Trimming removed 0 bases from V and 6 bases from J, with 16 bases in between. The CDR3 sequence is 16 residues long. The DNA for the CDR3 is TGTGCCAGCAGTTACTCTTTCGGGTTGGAGGGGGATACGCAGTATTTT. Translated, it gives CASSYSFGLEGDTQYF.

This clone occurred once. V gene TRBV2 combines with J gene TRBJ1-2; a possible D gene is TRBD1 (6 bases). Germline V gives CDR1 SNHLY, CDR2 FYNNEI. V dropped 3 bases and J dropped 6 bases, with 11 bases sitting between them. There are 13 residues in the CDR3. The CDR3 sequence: CASSDFAGDGYTF. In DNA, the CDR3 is TGTGCCAGCAGTGACTTCGCAGGGGATGGCTACACCTTC.

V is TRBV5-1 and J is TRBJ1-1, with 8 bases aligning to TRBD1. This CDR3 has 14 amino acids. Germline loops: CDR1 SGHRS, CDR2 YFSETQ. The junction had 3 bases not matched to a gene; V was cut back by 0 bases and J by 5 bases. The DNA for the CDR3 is TGCGCCAGCAGCTTGGGACAGGGGTTAACTGAAGCTTTCTTT. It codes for CASSLGQGLTEAFF.

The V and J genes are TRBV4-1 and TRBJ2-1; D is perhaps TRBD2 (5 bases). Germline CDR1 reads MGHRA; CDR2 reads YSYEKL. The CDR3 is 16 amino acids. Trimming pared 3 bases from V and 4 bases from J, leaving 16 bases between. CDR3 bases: TGCGCCAGCAGCCACGGACTTAACACTCTATACAATGAGCAGTTCTTC. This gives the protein CASSHGLNTLYNEQFF.

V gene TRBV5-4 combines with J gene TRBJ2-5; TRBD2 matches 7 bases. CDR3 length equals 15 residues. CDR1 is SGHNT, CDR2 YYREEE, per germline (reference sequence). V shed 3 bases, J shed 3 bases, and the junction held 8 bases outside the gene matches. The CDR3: CASSSVGGGEETQYF. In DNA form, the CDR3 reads TGTGCCAGCAGCTCCGTTGGGGGGGGTGAAGAGACCCAGTACTTC.